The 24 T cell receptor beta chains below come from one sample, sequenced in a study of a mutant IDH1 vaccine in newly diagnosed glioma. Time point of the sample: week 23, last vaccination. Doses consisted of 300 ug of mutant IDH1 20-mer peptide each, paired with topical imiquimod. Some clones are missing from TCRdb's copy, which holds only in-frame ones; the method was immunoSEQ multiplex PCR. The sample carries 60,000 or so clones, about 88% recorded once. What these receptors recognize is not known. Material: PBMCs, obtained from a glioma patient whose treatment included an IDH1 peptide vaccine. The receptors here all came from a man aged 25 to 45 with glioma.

The CDR3 loop is CATSREGTGGYNTEAFF. The CDR3 DNA is TGTGCCACCAGCAGAGAAGGGACAGGGGGCTATAACACTGAAGCTTTCTTT. The chain joins TRBV15 to TRBJ1-1, with 12 positions matching TRBD1. With 0 bases clipped from V and 2 bases from J, the junction kept 4 bases outside the gene matches. The germline gives CDR1 LNHNV, CDR2 YYDKDF (reference sequence). This CDR3 is 17 amino acids long.

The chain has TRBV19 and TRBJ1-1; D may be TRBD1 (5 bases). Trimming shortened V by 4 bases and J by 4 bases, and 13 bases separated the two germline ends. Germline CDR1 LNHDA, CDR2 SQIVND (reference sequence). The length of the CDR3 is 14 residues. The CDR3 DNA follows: TGTGCCAGTAGTAAGAGTGGGGGACTCACTGAAGCTTTCTTT. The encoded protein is CASSKSGGLTEAFF.

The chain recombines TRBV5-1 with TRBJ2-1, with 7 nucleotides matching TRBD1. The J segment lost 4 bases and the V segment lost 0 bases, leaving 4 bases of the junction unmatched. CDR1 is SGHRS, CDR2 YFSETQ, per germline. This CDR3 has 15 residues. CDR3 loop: CASSLGDRVYNEQFF. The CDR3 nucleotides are TGCGCCAGCAGCTTGGGGGACAGAGTTTACAATGAGCAGTTCTTC.

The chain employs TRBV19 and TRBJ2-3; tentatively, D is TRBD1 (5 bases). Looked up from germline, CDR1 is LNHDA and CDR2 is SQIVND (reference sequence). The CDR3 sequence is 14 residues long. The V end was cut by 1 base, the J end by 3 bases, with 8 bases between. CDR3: CASSIGQGTDTQYF. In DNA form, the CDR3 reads TGTGCCAGTAGTATAGGTCAGGGAACAGATACGCAGTATTTT.

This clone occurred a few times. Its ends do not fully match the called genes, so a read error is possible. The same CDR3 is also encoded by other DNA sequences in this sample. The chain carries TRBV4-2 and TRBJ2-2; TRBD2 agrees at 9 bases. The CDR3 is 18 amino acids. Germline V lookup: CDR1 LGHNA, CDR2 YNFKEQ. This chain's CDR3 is CASSQDGAGGPNTGELFF. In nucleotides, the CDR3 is TGTGCCAGCAGCCAAGATGGGGCGGGGGGGCCTAACACCGGAGAGCTGTTTTTT.

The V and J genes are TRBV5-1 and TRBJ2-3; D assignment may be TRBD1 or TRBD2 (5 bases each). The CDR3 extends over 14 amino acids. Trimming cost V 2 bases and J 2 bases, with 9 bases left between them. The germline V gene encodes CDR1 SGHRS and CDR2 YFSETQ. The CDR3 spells CASSFEGTTDTQYF. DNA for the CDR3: TGCGCCAGCAGCTTCGAAGGGACCACAGATACGCAGTATTTT.

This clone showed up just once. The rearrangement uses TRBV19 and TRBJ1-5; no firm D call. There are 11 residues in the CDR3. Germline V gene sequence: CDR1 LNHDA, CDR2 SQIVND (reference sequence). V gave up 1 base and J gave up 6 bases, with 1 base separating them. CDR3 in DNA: TGTGCCAGTAGTATAGGTCAGCCCCAGCATTTT. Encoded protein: CASSIGQPQHF.

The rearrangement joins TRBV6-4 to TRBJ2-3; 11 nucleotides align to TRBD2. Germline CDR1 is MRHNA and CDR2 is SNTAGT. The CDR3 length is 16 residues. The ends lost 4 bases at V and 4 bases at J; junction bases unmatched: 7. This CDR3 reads CASSGSGGAGPDTQYF. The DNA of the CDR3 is TGTGCCAGCAGTGGTAGCGGGGGGGCCGGGCCAGATACGCAGTATTTT.

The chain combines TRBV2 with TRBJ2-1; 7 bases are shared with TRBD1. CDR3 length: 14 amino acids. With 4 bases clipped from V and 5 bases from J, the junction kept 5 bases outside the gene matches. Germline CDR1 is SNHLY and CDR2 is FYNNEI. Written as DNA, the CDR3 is TGTGCCAGCAGTGCGGACAGGACGAACAATGAGCAGTTCTTC. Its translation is CASSADRTNNEQFF.

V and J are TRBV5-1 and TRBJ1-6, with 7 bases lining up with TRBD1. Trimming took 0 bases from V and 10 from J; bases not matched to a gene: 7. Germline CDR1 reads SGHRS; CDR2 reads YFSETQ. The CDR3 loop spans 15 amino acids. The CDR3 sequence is CASSLESTGISPLHF. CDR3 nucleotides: TGCGCCAGCAGCTTGGAATCGACAGGGATCTCACCCCTCCACTTT.

In DNA, the CDR3 is TGTGCCAGCAGCTCCGGCTACGAGCAGTACTTC. Protein product: CASSSGYEQYF. V gene TRBV11-2 combines with J gene TRBJ2-7; D unclear. Trimming took off 4 bases at V and 3 bases at J, with 4 bases between the two ends. CDR1 is SGHAT, CDR2 FQNNGV, per germline. The CDR3 contains 11 residues.

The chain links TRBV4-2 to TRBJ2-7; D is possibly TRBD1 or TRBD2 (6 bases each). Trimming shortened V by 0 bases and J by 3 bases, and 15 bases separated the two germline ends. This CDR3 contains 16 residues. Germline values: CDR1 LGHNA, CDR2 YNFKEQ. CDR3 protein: CASSQETGGAGYEQYF. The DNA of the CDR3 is TGTGCCAGCAGCCAAGAAACCGGGGGCGCGGGCTACGAGCAGTACTTC.

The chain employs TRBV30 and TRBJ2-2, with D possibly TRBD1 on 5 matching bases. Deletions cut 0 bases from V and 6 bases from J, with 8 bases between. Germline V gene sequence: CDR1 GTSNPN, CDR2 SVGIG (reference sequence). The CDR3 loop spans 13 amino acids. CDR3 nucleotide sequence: TGTGCCTGGAGTGTACAAGGGGCCGGGGAGCTGTTTTTT. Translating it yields CAWSVQGAGELFF.

The CDR3 reads CASSYSMQEYYGYTF. The CDR3 nucleotides are TGTGCCAGCAGTTACTCGATGCAGGAATACTATGGCTACACCTTC. The genes are TRBV6-5 and TRBJ1-2; no reliable D call. Trimming removed 0 bases from V and 3 bases from J, with 11 bases in between. The germline gives CDR1 MNHEY, CDR2 SVGAGI. CDR3 size: 15 residues.

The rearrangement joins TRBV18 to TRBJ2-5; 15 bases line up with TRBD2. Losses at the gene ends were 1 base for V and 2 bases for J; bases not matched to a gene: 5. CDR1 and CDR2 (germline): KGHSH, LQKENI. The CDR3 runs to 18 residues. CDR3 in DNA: TGTGCCAGCTCACCACTTGGGACTAGCGGGGGGACTCAAGAGACCCAGTACTTC. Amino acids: CASSPLGTSGGTQETQYF.

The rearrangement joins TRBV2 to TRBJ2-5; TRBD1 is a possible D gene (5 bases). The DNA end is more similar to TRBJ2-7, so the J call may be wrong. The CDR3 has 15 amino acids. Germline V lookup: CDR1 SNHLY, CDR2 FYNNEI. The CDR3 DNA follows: TGTGCCAGCATATTTGACAGCGAAGAGGAGTACGAGCAGTACTTC. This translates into CASIFDSEEEYEQYF.

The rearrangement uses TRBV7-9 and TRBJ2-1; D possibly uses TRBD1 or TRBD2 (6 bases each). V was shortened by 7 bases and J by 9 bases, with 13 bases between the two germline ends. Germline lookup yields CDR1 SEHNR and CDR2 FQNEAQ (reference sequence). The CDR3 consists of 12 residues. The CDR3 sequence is CASIAEGGEQFF. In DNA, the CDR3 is TGTGCCAGCATCGCAGAGGGGGGTGAGCAGTTCTTC.

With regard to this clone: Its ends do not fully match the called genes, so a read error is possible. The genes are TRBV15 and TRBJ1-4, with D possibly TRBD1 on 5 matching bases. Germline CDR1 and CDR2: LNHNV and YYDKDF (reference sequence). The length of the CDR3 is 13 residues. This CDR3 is CATSRVPSGNLVF. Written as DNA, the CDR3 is TGTGCCACCAGCAGAGTTCCGTCAGGGAACCTGGTTTTT.

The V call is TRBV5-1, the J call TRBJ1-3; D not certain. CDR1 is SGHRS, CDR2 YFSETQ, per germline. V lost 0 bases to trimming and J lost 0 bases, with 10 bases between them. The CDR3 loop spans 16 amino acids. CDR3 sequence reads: CASSLGGTLSGNTIYF. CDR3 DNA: TGCGCCAGCAGCTTGGGCGGCACCCTCTCTGGAAACACCATATATTTT.

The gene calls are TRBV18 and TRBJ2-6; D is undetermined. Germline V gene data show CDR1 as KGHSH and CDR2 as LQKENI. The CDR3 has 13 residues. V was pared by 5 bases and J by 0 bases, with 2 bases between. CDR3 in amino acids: CASSNSGANVLTF. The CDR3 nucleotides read TGTGCCAGCTCAAACTCTGGGGCCAACGTCCTGACTTTC.

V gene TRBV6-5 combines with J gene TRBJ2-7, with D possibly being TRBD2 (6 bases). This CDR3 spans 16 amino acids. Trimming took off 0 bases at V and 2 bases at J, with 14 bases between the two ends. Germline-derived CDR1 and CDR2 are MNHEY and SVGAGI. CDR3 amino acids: CASSYSWAGLTYEQYF. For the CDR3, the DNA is TGTGCCAGCAGTTACTCGTGGGCGGGATTAACCTACGAGCAGTACTTC.

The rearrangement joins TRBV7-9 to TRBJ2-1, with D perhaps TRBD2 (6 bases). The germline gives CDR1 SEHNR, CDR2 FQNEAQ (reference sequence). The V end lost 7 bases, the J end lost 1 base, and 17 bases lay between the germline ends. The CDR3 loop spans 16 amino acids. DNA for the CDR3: TGTGCCAGCACCACTGCGGGTAGCGGATCCTACAATGAGCAGTTCTTC. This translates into CASTTAGSGSYNEQFF.

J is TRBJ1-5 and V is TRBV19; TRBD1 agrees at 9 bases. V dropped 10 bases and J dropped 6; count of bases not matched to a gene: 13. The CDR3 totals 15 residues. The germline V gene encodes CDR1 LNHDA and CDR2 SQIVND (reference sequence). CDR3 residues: CATEVGQGSVQPQHF. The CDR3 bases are TGTGCCACGGAAGTGGGACAGGGTTCGGTTCAGCCCCAGCATTTT.

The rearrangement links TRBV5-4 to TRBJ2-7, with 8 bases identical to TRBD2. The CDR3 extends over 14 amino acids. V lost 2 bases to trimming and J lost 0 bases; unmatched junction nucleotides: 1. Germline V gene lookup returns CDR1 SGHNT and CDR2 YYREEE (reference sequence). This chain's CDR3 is CASSFGTSSYEQYF. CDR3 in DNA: TGTGCCAGCAGCTTTGGGACTAGCTCCTACGAGCAGTACTTC.